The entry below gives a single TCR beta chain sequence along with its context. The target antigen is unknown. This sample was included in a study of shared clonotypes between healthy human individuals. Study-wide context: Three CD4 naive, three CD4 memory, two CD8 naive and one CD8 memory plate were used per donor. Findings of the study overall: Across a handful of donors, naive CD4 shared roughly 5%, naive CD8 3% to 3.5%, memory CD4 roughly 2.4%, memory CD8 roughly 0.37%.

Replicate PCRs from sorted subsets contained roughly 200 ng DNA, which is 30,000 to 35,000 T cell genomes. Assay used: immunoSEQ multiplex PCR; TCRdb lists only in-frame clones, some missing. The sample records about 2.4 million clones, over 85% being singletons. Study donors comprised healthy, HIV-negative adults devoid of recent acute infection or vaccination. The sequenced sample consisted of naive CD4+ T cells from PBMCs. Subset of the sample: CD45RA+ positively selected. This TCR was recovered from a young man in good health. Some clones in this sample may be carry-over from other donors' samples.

The CDR3 DNA is TGTGCCAGCAGCTTAGAGACAGGGTCTAACTATGGCTACACCTTC. Amino acids: CASSLETGSNYGYTF. The rearrangement uses TRBV11-2 and TRBJ1-2; 7 bases map to TRBD1. Unmatched junction bases numbered 1, after V lost 0 bases and J lost 0 bases. The CDR3 is 15 residues long. Germline V CDR1 and CDR2: SGHAT, FQNNGV.